This T cell receptor (beta chain) was captured by sequencing in a study of T-cell memory formation after mild COVID-19. Across the whole study: TCR clusters mostly belonged to single donors.

V gave up 6 bases and J gave up 4 bases; unmatched junction bases: 2. Germline V gives CDR1 MNHEY, CDR2 SVGAGI. The CDR3 consists of 12 residues. 5'RACE with constant-segment primers built TCRalpha and TCRbeta cDNA libraries with UMIs. MiXCR, run by TCRdb on the 5' RACE reads, gives a single entry per CDR3 protein. The sample has just under 550,000 distinct CDR3 sequences, 20% seen once. This clonotype was counted only a few times. The material sequenced was PBMCs or a T cell subset sorted from them (not recorded which). This chain connects TRBV6-5 to TRBJ1-2, with TRBD1 identical over 7 bases. The sequence was collected from an adult woman who had mild COVID-19 (a few samples of this study predate the infection). Cell type and time point are not known. In DNA form, the CDR3 reads TGTGCCAGCAGGCGACAGGGCTATGGCTACACCTTC. Its protein is CASRRQGYGYTF.